Listed here are 28 T cell receptor beta chains from one sample, sequenced in a study of identical twins. MiXCR, applied by TCRdb to the 5' RACE reads, yields one record per CDR3 protein. Found here are under 300,000 distinct CDR3 sequences, about 6.7% of them singletons; the top ten hold roughly 15%. The data also belong to a second study, concerning T cells expressing NK-cell markers.

Sequenced input: CD8+ T cells sorted from blood. These receptors all come from a woman between 18 and 30 years old in good health.

This clonotype was seen many times. V is TRBV10-3 and J is TRBJ2-3; 7 bases agree with TRBD2. CDR3 length: 15 residues. V was clipped by 11 bases and J by 0 bases; unmatched bases: 11. Germline CDR1 reads ENHRY; CDR2 reads SYGVKD. The CDR3 sequence is CAGGDGGMSTDTQYF. In DNA form, the CDR3 reads TGTGCCGGGGGAGACGGGGGGATGAGCACAGATACGCAGTATTTT.

A few counts support this clonotype. V usage is TRBV20-1 and J usage is TRBJ1-1; D is unclear. The ends were cut back, 2 bases at V and 4 bases at J, with 8 bases in the middle. The germline CDR1 and CDR2 sequences are DFQATT and SNEGSKA (reference sequence). This CDR3 is built from 12 residues. CDR3 coding DNA: TGCAGTGCTAGAAAGGTTGGCACTGAAGCTTTCTTT. It is translated as CSARKVGTEAFF.

This clonotype was counted only a few times. The J gene is TRBJ2-1, the V gene TRBV6-5; 12 positions agree with TRBD2. This CDR3 region has 14 residues. Trimming cost V 4 bases and J 10 bases; bases outside gene matches: 5. From germline, CDR1 is MNHEY and CDR2 SVGAGI. The CDR3 nucleotides are TGTGCCAGCAGTTCTAGCGGGGGGGCCCTAGAGCAGTTCTTC. Residues: CASSSSGGALEQFF.

This clonotype was detected a few times. The chain recombines TRBV2 with TRBJ2-7, with D perhaps assigned TRBD1 or TRBD2 (5 bases each). The CDR3 is 14 amino acids. Germline CDR1 is SNHLY and CDR2 is FYNNEI. Trimming stripped 8 bases from V and 2 bases from J, with 16 bases between. CDR3 sequence (DNA): TGTGCCAGCTCCCCCGGGGCCCTAGCCTACGAGCAGTACTTC. This encodes CASSPGALAYEQYF.

This clonotype was seen at least ten times. The chain is built from TRBV29-1 and TRBJ2-5, with 7 bases fitting TRBD2. This CDR3 spans 13 amino acids. Germline lookup yields CDR1 SQVTM and CDR2 ANQGSEA. Trimming removed 5 bases from V and 3 bases from J; junction bases left unmatched: 6. The CDR3 region has the DNA TGCAGCGTTCAAAGCGGGACTAAAGAGACCCAGTACTTC. This codes for CSVQSGTKETQYF.

This clonotype has more than one count but fewer than ten. The rearrangement links TRBV12-3 or TRBV12-4 to TRBJ1-1; tentative D call: TRBD1 (6 bases). This CDR3 is 13 amino acids long. V lost 6 bases and J 7 bases, leaving 15 bases between the germline ends. The CDR3 reads CASSRDISFEAFF. CDR3 in DNA: TGTGCCAGCAGCCGGGACATCTCCTTTGAAGCTTTCTTT.

The chain has TRBV11-3 and TRBJ2-1; a weak D match, TRBD2 (6 bases). This CDR3 has 16 residues. Looked up from germline, CDR1 is SGHNT and CDR2 is YENEEA. Trimming stripped 1 base from V and 5 bases from J, with 15 bases between. In nucleotides, the CDR3 is TGTGCCAGCAGCTTAGTATTCCTGCGGGATAACAATGAGCAGTTCTTC. The encoded protein is CASSLVFLRDNNEQFF.

This clonotype was picked up many times. The J gene is TRBJ2-3, the V gene TRBV29-1; D is perhaps TRBD1 or TRBD2 (5 bases each). Trimming took 8 bases from V and 0 from J, leaving 24 bases between them. The germline V gene encodes CDR1 SQVTM and CDR2 ANQGSEA. This CDR3 contains 17 residues. CDR3 residues: CSPSPPFSRDSTDTQYF. In DNA, the CDR3 is TGCAGCCCAAGCCCCCCATTCTCTCGGGACAGCACAGATACGCAGTATTTT.

This clonotype was seen more than once but under ten times. This rearrangement joins TRBV11-2 to TRBJ2-5; 12 bases line up with TRBD2. Per germline, CDR1 SGHAT and CDR2 FQNNGV. The CDR3 is 15 amino acids. V lost 4 bases to trimming and J lost 3 bases; unmatched junction nucleotides: 3. CDR3 residues: CASSSLAGGKETQYF. CDR3 sequence (DNA): TGTGCCAGCAGCTCTCTAGCGGGGGGGAAAGAGACCCAGTACTTC.

The table lists this clonotype with many counts. The V and J genes are TRBV20-1 and TRBJ2-1; D gene unclear. Germline assignment: CDR1 DFQATT and CDR2 SNEGSKA (reference sequence). CDR3 size: 14 residues. Trimming cost V 1 base and J 4 bases, with 11 bases left between them. DNA of the CDR3: TGCAGTGCTAGAGGTCCTCTAATGTACAATGAGCAGTTCTTC. Amino acid sequence: CSARGPLMYNEQFF.

The sample holds a few counts of this clonotype. The J gene is TRBJ2-7, the V gene TRBV18, with 9 positions matching TRBD2. The junction had 4 bases not matched to a gene; V was cut back by 1 base and J by 6 bases. In germline, CDR1 is KGHSH, CDR2 LQKENI. CDR3 length equals 14 residues. As DNA, the CDR3 is TGTGCCAGCTCACCACGCGGGGGGGTCACCGAGCAGTACTTC. This encodes CASSPRGGVTEQYF. Full variable domain (outside the CDR3, taken from reference TRBV18 and TRBJ2-7): NAGVMQNPRHLVRRRGQEARLRCSPMKGHSHVYWYRQLPEEGLKFMVYLQKENIIDESGMPKERFSAEFPKEGPSILRIQQVVRGDSAAYFCASSPRGGVTEQYFGPGTRLTVT.

This clonotype has at least ten counts. V is TRBV7-9 and J is TRBJ2-7, with D perhaps matching TRBD1 (6 bases). The V gene's germline CDR1 is SEHNR and CDR2 FQNEAQ (reference sequence). Trimming stripped 6 bases from V and 6 bases from J, with 18 bases between. The CDR3 loop spans 14 amino acids. This CDR3 is CASRVTGGGREQYF. For the CDR3, the DNA is TGTGCCAGCAGAGTGACAGGCGGTGGTCGCGAGCAGTACTTC.

In its sample, this clonotype was seen a few times. The rearrangement uses TRBV11-1 and TRBJ2-2; TRBD2 is a possible D gene (6 bases). This CDR3 spans 18 amino acids. Germline V gives CDR1 SGHAT, CDR2 FQDESV (reference sequence). Trimming removed 5 bases at V and 4 bases at J, with 23 bases between. CDR3 nucleotide sequence: TGTGCCAGCAGCGCATCTCCCAAAGGAGGGCTCGGCACCGGGGAGCTGTTTTTT. Its protein is CASSASPKGGLGTGELFF.

This clonotype turned up a few times. This chain connects TRBV2 to TRBJ1-2; D possibly corresponds to TRBD1 (5 bases). CDR1 SNHLY and CDR2 FYNNEI come from the germline V gene. The V end lost 8 bases, the J end lost 8 bases, and 12 bases lay between the germline ends. The CDR3 has 11 amino acids. CDR3 amino acids: CASQTRGGYTF. The CDR3 coding sequence is TGTGCCAGCCAAACGAGGGGCGGCTACACCTTC.

This clonotype was observed at least ten times. The junction and the germline gene differ at one end; a read error may be behind it. The chain combines TRBV5-1 with TRBJ2-1; D is unresolved. CDR1 and CDR2 from the germline V gene are SGHRS and YFSETQ. This CDR3 has 13 amino acids. DNA of the CDR3: TGTGCCAGCAGAGAGAGCTCCTACAATGAGCAGTTCTTC. Protein sequence: CASRESSYNEQFF.

This clonotype was seen only a few times. The chain couples TRBV5-1 to TRBJ2-6; D could derive from TRBD1 or TRBD2 (5 bases each). The V end lost 0 bases, the J end lost 1 base, and 11 bases lay between the germline ends. CDR3 size: 17 residues. Per the germline V gene, CDR1 is SGHRS and CDR2 is YFSETQ. The CDR3 loop reads CASSLAGTESGANVLTF. CDR3 nucleotides: TGCGCCAGCAGCTTGGCAGGGACCGAGTCTGGGGCCAACGTCCTGACTTTC.

Here the CDR3 DNA reads TGTGCCACCTGCCAAGGACCTAGCCCTGCCTACGAGCAGTACTTC. Amino acid sequence: CATCQGPSPAYEQYF. V usage is TRBV3-1 and J usage is TRBJ2-7, with D maybe TRBD2 (5 bases). Germline V lookup: CDR1 LGHDT, CDR2 YNNKEL (reference sequence). V was clipped by 10 bases and J by 2 bases, with 21 bases between them. The CDR3 extends over 15 amino acids.

This clonotype was counted only a few times. The J gene is TRBJ2-7, the V gene TRBV4-1; D gene uncertain. Trimming cost V 1 base and J 1 base, with 8 bases left between them. This CDR3 region has 14 residues. The germline V gene encodes CDR1 MGHRA and CDR2 YSYEKL. CDR3 nucleotides: TGCGCCAGCAGCCAAGGCCCGGATTCCTACGAGCAGTACTTC. Its translation is CASSQGPDSYEQYF.

The chain is built from TRBV6-1 and TRBJ2-7; D is undetermined. Between the trimmed V and J ends, which lost 6 bases and 2 bases, there was a span of 14 bases. This CDR3 region has 14 residues. Looked up from germline, CDR1 is MNHNS and CDR2 is SASEGT. CDR3 in amino acids: CASSPLSSPYEQYF. CDR3 nucleotide sequence: TGTGCCAGCAGCCCCCTGAGCAGCCCCTACGAGCAGTACTTC.

This chain uses TRBV6-1 with TRBJ1-1; 12 bases are a match to TRBD1. V dropped 4 bases and J dropped 7; count of bases not matched to a gene: 10. Per germline, CDR1 MNHNS and CDR2 SASEGT. CDR3 length equals 16 residues. CDR3 protein: CASSGRGDRGHFEAFF. The DNA of the CDR3 is TGTGCCAGCAGTGGGAGAGGGGACAGGGGGCATTTTGAAGCTTTCTTT.

This clonotype was recorded at least ten times. This chain connects TRBV20-1 to TRBJ1-2; perhaps TRBD1 as D (6 bases). Trimming removed 0 bases at V and 4 bases at J, with 15 bases between. There are 15 residues in the CDR3. Germline V gene sequence: CDR1 DFQATT, CDR2 SNEGSKA (reference sequence). CDR3: CSARDLQGLIYGYTF. DNA of the CDR3: TGCAGTGCTAGAGATCTGCAGGGGCTTATCTATGGCTACACCTTC.

This clonotype was counted only a few times. The chain links TRBV20-1 to TRBJ1-1, with a tentative D call TRBD1 (5 bases). The germline V gene has CDR1 DFQATT and CDR2 SNEGSKA (reference sequence). Trimming removed 5 bases from V and 1 base from J, with 14 bases in between. The CDR3 has 14 residues. This CDR3 reads CSAWTPAKNTEAFF. In DNA, the CDR3 is TGCAGTGCTTGGACACCCGCTAAGAACACTGAAGCTTTCTTT.

J is TRBJ2-7 and V is TRBV20-1; D may be TRBD1 (6 bases). The germline V gene has CDR1 DFQATT and CDR2 SNEGSKA (reference sequence). V was pared by 3 bases and J by 0 bases, with 15 bases between. CDR3 length equals 15 residues. The CDR3 bases are TGCAGTGCTAGCCTCCGGACAGAACCCTCCTACGAGCAGTACTTC. Its protein product is CSASLRTEPSYEQYF.

This clonotype has only a few counts. The chain couples TRBV2 to TRBJ2-5; unclear D gene. CDR3 size: 14 residues. The germline gives CDR1 SNHLY, CDR2 FYNNEI. Trimming stripped 7 bases from V and 7 bases from J, with 19 bases between. The chain's CDR3 is CASTWEKQSMTQYF. For the CDR3, the DNA is TGTGCCAGCACGTGGGAAAAGCAGAGCATGACCCAGTACTTC.

This clonotype was seen repeatedly, ten times or more. The chain carries TRBV6-2 or TRBV6-3 and TRBJ2-7; D call uncertain. V dropped 2 bases and J dropped 2 bases, with 10 bases sitting between them. Germline values: CDR1 MNHEY, CDR2 SVGEGT. The CDR3 sequence is 14 residues long. CDR3: CASSYEAGTYEQYF. The CDR3 nucleotides are TGTGCCAGCAGTTACGAGGCAGGAACCTACGAGCAGTACTTC.

This clonotype has more than one count but fewer than ten. The chain recombines TRBV7-8 with TRBJ2-1; 9 positions agree with TRBD2. Germline V gene lookup returns CDR1 SGHVS and CDR2 FQNEAQ. The CDR3 sequence is 14 residues long. Germline trimming cut 3 bases from V and 5 bases from J; bases unmatched to any gene: 2. For the CDR3, the DNA is TGTGCCAGCAGCTTTAGACTAGCGGACAATGAGCAGTTCTTC. Its translation: CASSFRLADNEQFF.

This clonotype was counted only a few times. The chain uses TRBV6-1 and TRBJ2-1, with unresolved D. Germline V CDR1 and CDR2: MNHNS, SASEGT. Between the trimmed V and J ends, which lost 5 bases and 0 bases, there was a span of 5 bases. This CDR3 has 13 residues. The CDR3 loop is CASSRVSYNEQFF. The CDR3 DNA sequence: TGTGCCAGCAGTCGGGTCTCCTACAATGAGCAGTTCTTC.

This clonotype has only a few counts. The chain employs TRBV20-1 and TRBJ2-7; a weak D match, TRBD1 (6 bases). Germline V gene data show CDR1 as DFQATT and CDR2 as SNEGSKA (reference sequence). The CDR3 contains 12 residues. V shed 2 bases and J shed 4 bases, with 9 bases lying between them. The CDR3: CSARRTEYEQYF. CDR3 nucleotide sequence: TGCAGTGCTAGAAGGACAGAGTACGAGCAGTACTTC.